A single sample is the source of the 28 T cell receptor beta chains below, sequenced in a study of cytomegalovirus exposure and HLA in healthy donors. The primer mix had 60 Vbeta and 13 Jbeta primers. The method was immunoSEQ multiplex PCR; TCRdb's version includes in-frame clones alone and lacks a portion of them. In the table there are under 150,000 clones, 73% of which are singletons. The source material was PBMCs. These receptors were collected from a human donor in good health.

The rearrangement links TRBV6-5 to TRBJ1-2; D gene unclear. Germline V lookup: CDR1 MNHEY, CDR2 SVGAGI. V gave up 0 bases and J gave up 3 bases, with 11 bases separating them. The CDR3 length is 15 residues. The CDR3 is CASSYSIGFYYGYTF. Here the CDR3 DNA reads TGTGCCAGCAGTTACTCGATCGGGTTTTACTATGGCTACACCTTC.

The chain combines TRBV2 with TRBJ2-5; D is possibly TRBD1 (5 bases). V shed 5 bases and J shed 3 bases, with 10 bases lying between them. Per germline, CDR1 SNHLY and CDR2 FYNNEI. The CDR3 sequence is 13 residues long. CDR3 sequence: CASSPGPEETQYF. The DNA for the CDR3 is TGTGCCAGCAGTCCAGGGCCAGAAGAGACCCAGTACTTC.

This clone was seen once. CDR3 loop: CASSLGLEAQYF. CDR3 nucleotide sequence: TGTGCCAGCAGCTTAGGATTAGAGGCGCAGTATTTT. The chain employs TRBV7-8 and TRBJ2-3, with unresolved D. The CDR3 sequence is 12 residues long. V was shortened by 1 base and J by 10 bases, with 9 bases between the two germline ends. Per germline, CDR1 SGHVS and CDR2 FQNEAQ.

The chain couples TRBV7-9 to TRBJ1-1; D is ambiguous. The germline V and J ends were trimmed by 5 bases and 0 bases, with 4 bases remaining between them. This CDR3 has 12 residues. Germline values: CDR1 SEHNR, CDR2 FQNEAQ (reference sequence). Here the CDR3 reads CASSPVNTEAFF. The CDR3 region has the DNA TGTGCCAGCAGCCCCGTGAACACTGAAGCTTTCTTT.

The chain carries TRBV4-2 and TRBJ2-3; 13 bases are shared with TRBD2. The junction had 9 bases not matched to a gene; V was cut back by 3 bases and J by 9 bases. Germline V gene lookup returns CDR1 LGHNA and CDR2 YNFKEQ. The CDR3 covers 16 residues. CDR3 nucleotides: TGTGCCAGCAGCCACGATACTAGCGGGAGGGCCGGGACGCAGTATTTT. Protein product: CASSHDTSGRAGTQYF.

V is TRBV11-1 and J is TRBJ2-3; tentative D call: TRBD1 (6 bases). Between the trimmed V and J ends, which lost 6 bases and 2 bases, there was a span of 21 bases. The CDR3 is made up of 17 amino acids. The V gene's germline CDR1 is SGHAT and CDR2 FQDESV (reference sequence). This CDR3 is CASSLYRDTLVTDTQYF. CDR3 DNA: TGTGCCAGCAGTTTGTACCGGGACACGCTCGTCACAGATACGCAGTATTTT.

The rearrangement links TRBV6-1 to TRBJ2-1, with 10 nucleotides matching TRBD2. Per germline, CDR1 MNHNS and CDR2 SASEGT. The CDR3 is made up of 15 amino acids. V trimming: 7 bases; J trimming: 7 bases; junction bases outside the gene matches: 10. CDR3 DNA: TGTGCCAGCAACCCGCTAGCGGGGGAAGCGAATGAGCAGTTCTTC. It specifies CASNPLAGEANEQFF.

This clone was recorded once. The genes are TRBV10-3 and TRBJ1-1; D might be TRBD1 (5 bases). The length of the CDR3 is 13 residues. Trimming stripped 3 bases from V and 1 base from J, with 6 bases between. Germline CDR1 is ENHRY and CDR2 is SYGVKD. The CDR3 loop is CAISDRANTEAFF. In DNA, the CDR3 is TGTGCCATCAGTGACAGGGCGAACACTGAAGCTTTCTTT.

The DNA of the CDR3 is TGTGCCAGCAGGCGGGACTACTATGGCTACACCTTC. This sequence encodes CASRRDYYGYTF. The chain carries TRBV4-2 and TRBJ1-2; D might be TRBD1 (5 bases). The length of the CDR3 is 12 residues. Germline CDR1 reads LGHNA; CDR2 reads YNFKEQ. The ends were cut back, 6 bases at V and 3 bases at J, with 8 bases in the middle.

This chain connects TRBV30 to TRBJ1-3, with D unclear. Per germline, CDR1 GTSNPN and CDR2 SVGIG (reference sequence). V was pared by 0 bases and J by 4 bases, with 13 bases between. There are 15 residues in the CDR3. In DNA form, the CDR3 reads TGTGCCTGGAGTGTAAACGTTCTAGTCGGAAACACCATATATTTT. It is translated as CAWSVNVLVGNTIYF. The full variable domain, its missing parts supplied by reference TRBV30 and TRBJ1-3, is SQTIHQWPATLVQPVGSPLSLECTVEGTSNPNLYWYRQAAGRGLQLLFYSVGIGQISSEVPQNLSASRPQDRQFILSSKKLLLSDSGFYLCAWSVNVLVGNTIYFGEGSWLTVV.

V and J are TRBV27 and TRBJ2-7; TRBD1 is a possible D gene (6 bases). V dropped 2 bases and J dropped 0 bases, with 8 bases sitting between them. This CDR3 spans 14 amino acids. Germline CDR1 MNHEY, CDR2 SMNVEV (reference sequence). This chain's CDR3 is CASSLDRSSYEQYF. The CDR3 DNA follows: TGTGCCAGCAGTTTAGACAGGAGCTCCTACGAGCAGTACTTC.

The CDR3 DNA reads as TGCAGCGTTATGACAGGGTACAACGAGCAGTACTTC. It codes for CSVMTGYNEQYF. V and J are TRBV29-1 and TRBJ2-7, with 7 positions matching TRBD1. The CDR3 has 12 residues. The germline V gene has CDR1 SQVTM and CDR2 ANQGSEA. V was pared by 5 bases and J by 5 bases, with 6 bases of the junction left unmatched.

This chain connects TRBV4-1 to TRBJ1-4, with D possibly TRBD1 on 6 matching bases. Trimming cost V 2 bases and J 2 bases, with 12 bases left between them. Germline V lookup: CDR1 MGHRA, CDR2 YSYEKL. The CDR3 is 16 residues long. The CDR3 nucleotides read TGCGCCAGCAGCCAACCTACAGGGCGGACTAATGAAAAACTGTTTTTT. Its protein is CASSQPTGRTNEKLFF.

The chain uses TRBV6-5 and TRBJ2-2; D perhaps matches TRBD1 (6 bases). Per germline, CDR1 MNHEY and CDR2 SVGAGI. The CDR3 is 15 amino acids. The ends were cut back, 6 bases at V and 2 bases at J, with 13 bases in the middle. The CDR3 DNA sequence: TGTGCCAGCAGGGTAGACAGGACCAACACCGGGGAGCTGTTTTTT. Protein product: CASRVDRTNTGELFF.

The sample holds a few counts of this clone. V gene TRBV4-1 combines with J gene TRBJ1-1; the D gene is possibly TRBD1 (6 bases). Germline V gene sequence: CDR1 MGHRA, CDR2 YSYEKL. V dropped 3 bases and J dropped 3 bases, with 8 bases sitting between them. This CDR3 contains 13 residues. CDR3 in amino acids: CASSQNRDTEAFF. The CDR3 bases are TGCGCCAGCAGCCAGAACAGGGACACTGAAGCTTTCTTT.

The rearrangement joins TRBV5-8 to TRBJ2-7; 7 bases agree with TRBD2. The CDR3 consists of 14 residues. Looked up from germline, CDR1 is SGHTS and CDR2 is YDEGEE. J gave up 3 bases and V 5 bases, and 8 bases lay outside the gene matches. Here the CDR3 DNA reads TGTGCCAGCAGACCCGGGACTACCCTCTACGAGCAGTACTTC. Its translation is CASRPGTTLYEQYF.

V gene TRBV6-5 combines with J gene TRBJ2-7; D might be TRBD2 (5 bases). V lost 0 bases and J 2 bases, leaving 11 bases between the germline ends. The length of the CDR3 is 15 residues. Germline V gene data show CDR1 as MNHEY and CDR2 as SVGAGI. This CDR3 reads CASSYSTGRPYEQYF. In nucleotides, the CDR3 is TGTGCCAGCAGTTACTCGACGGGAAGGCCCTACGAGCAGTACTTC.

This chain uses TRBV2 with TRBJ1-6, with 8 bases that match TRBD1. The CDR3 loop spans 15 amino acids. Germline assignment: CDR1 SNHLY and CDR2 FYNNEI. The ends lost 5 bases at V and 8 bases at J; junction bases unmatched: 8. Here the CDR3 DNA reads TGTGCCAGCAGTCTCGGAACAGGGGGGGATTCACCCCTCCACTTT. Its translation is CASSLGTGGDSPLHF.

Worth noting for this clone: Germline and junction disagree at one end, which may indicate a read error. The chain links TRBV25-1 to TRBJ1-1, with D perhaps matching TRBD1 (5 bases). This CDR3 spans 12 amino acids. The V gene's germline CDR1 is MGHDK and CDR2 SYGVNS. As DNA, the CDR3 is TGTGCCAGCAGTGTGGGGCCCACTGAAGCTCTCTTT. Protein product: CASSVGPTEALF.

This clone was counted a single time. This sequence joins TRBV7-3 and TRBJ2-1; 7 nucleotides match TRBD2. The CDR3 length is 12 residues. V trimming: 2 bases; J trimming: 9 bases; junction bases outside the gene matches: 1. Germline loops: CDR1 SGHTA, CDR2 FQGTGA. The CDR3 DNA is TGTGCCAGCAGCTTAGTAGCGGGTGAGCAGTTCTTC. Amino acid sequence: CASSLVAGEQFF.

V and J are TRBV30 and TRBJ2-1, with 11 bases that match TRBD2. From germline, CDR1 is GTSNPN and CDR2 SVGIG (reference sequence). This CDR3 has 15 amino acids. V gave up 2 bases and J gave up 12 bases; unmatched junction bases: 12. CDR3 nucleotide sequence: TGTGCCTGGAGTATGTTAGCGGGAGGGCCGAGGGGGCAGTTCTTC. Encoded protein: CAWSMLAGGPRGQFF.

This clone was recorded a few times. This chain joins TRBV18 and TRBJ1-1; no definite D call. From germline, CDR1 is KGHSH and CDR2 LQKENI. Trimming took 2 bases from V and 0 from J, leaving 10 bases between them. This CDR3 comprises 15 residues. CDR3 nucleotide sequence: TGTGCCAGCTCACCAACGGGAGGGATGAACACTGAAGCTTTCTTT. Residues: CASSPTGGMNTEAFF.

The J gene is TRBJ2-7, the V gene TRBV7-2; no definite D call. Germline CDR1 reads SGHTA; CDR2 reads FQGNSA. The V and J ends lost 5 bases and 4 bases respectively, with 12 bases between them. The CDR3 totals 13 residues. The CDR3 sequence is CASSLVELYEQYF. For the CDR3, the DNA is TGTGCCAGCAGCCTGGTGGAGTTATACGAGCAGTACTTC. The whole variable domain, filled in from reference TRBV7-2 and TRBJ2-7, reads GAGVSQSPSNKVTEKGKDVELRCDPISGHTALYWYRQSLGQGLEFLIYFQGNSAPDKSGLPSDRFSAERTGGSVSTLTIQRTQQEDSAVYLCASSLVELYEQYFGPGTRLTVT.

This clone was seen only a few times. This chain links TRBV6-5 with TRBJ1-4; D gene uncertain. Germline V gene sequence: CDR1 MNHEY, CDR2 SVGAGI. This CDR3 has 13 amino acids. Trimming took off 5 bases at V and 13 bases at J, with 17 bases between the two ends. CDR3 bases: TGTGCCAGCAGTCGGGGAAACGGACGGGGACTGTTTTTT. Translation gives CASSRGNGRGLFF.

The V gene is TRBV30, the J gene TRBJ1-6; no clear D. The CDR3 loop spans 12 amino acids. The V gene's germline CDR1 is GTSNPN and CDR2 SVGIG (reference sequence). The V end was cut by 0 bases, the J end by 12 bases, with 9 bases between. DNA of the CDR3: TGTGCCTGGAGTGTACACGCCTTACCCCTCCACTTT. Protein: CAWSVHALPLHF.

This clone was counted only a few times. V usage is TRBV5-6 and J usage is TRBJ2-7; D is ambiguous. CDR1 is SGHDT, CDR2 YYEEEE, per germline. The CDR3 has 14 amino acids. Trimming took 4 bases from V and 1 from J, leaving 12 bases between them. The CDR3 DNA reads TGTGCCAGCAGCCTGATAACTATGTCCTACGAGCAGTACTTC. This encodes CASSLITMSYEQYF.

This clone was detected a few times. The chain joins TRBV10-3 to TRBJ1-1; tentatively, D is TRBD1 (6 bases). V was trimmed by 4 bases and J by 8 bases, leaving 14 bases between them. Germline assignment: CDR1 ENHRY and CDR2 SYGVKD. The CDR3 runs to 13 residues. The CDR3 spells CAISALLGTEAFF. The CDR3 DNA reads TGTGCCATCAGTGCCCTTCTCGGGACAGAAGCTTTCTTT.

This clone has just a few counts. The chain carries TRBV5-1 and TRBJ1-4; a weak D match, TRBD1 (6 bases). The V gene's germline CDR1 is SGHRS and CDR2 YFSETQ. V was pared by 0 bases and J by 6 bases, with 9 bases between. The CDR3 consists of 14 residues. CDR3 in amino acids: CASSLDRVDEKLFF. As DNA, the CDR3 is TGCGCCAGCAGCTTGGACAGGGTTGATGAAAAACTGTTTTTT.